This T cell receptor beta chain comes out of a study of T cells in Graves' hyperthyroidism and ophthalmopathy (dated by TCRdb to between 2018 and 2021). Looking at the study overall: Peripheral blood was collected at initial diagnosis, before any treatment. The paper reports TCR Vbeta CDR3 sequencing of over 120 peripheral blood samples: 40 to 45 ophthalmopathy, under 85 hyperthyroidism and approximately 17 progressor patients. In addition, the study compared T-cell repertoires in thyroid tissue and in blood from 6 or 7 Graves' hyperthyroidism patients. The roughly 90 discovery patients were divided at random into training and test sets in a 7:3 ratio. A discovery cohort of about 95 patients, roughly 45 with Graves' ophthalmopathy and 57 with stable Graves' hyperthyroidism, was used to find distinguishing TCR V-J signatures. After blood sampling, hyperthyroidism patients were treated with methimazole at a starting dose of 30 mg daily, and ophthalmopathy patients were treated with high-dose intravenous methylprednisolone. An independent validation cohort of under 20 hyperthyroidism patients and 15 or so patients who later progressed to ophthalmopathy tested prospective prediction of ophthalmopathy. Points the paper makes about the study in general: Most expanded thyroid clonotypes (frequency above 0.001) were also detected in blood, a finding suggesting that blood repertoires may reflect thyroid immune responses. Sample size was not statistically predetermined, and investigators were not blinded to group allocation. During validation, the model predicted progression to ophthalmopathy a median of approximately six months ahead of onset, with around 65% sensitivity and 72% to 85% specificity. A model built on a 13 V-J signature distinguished ophthalmopathy from stable hyperthyroidism, reaching around 88% sensitivity and about 81% specificity in cross-validation and 80%/75% in testing.

This clonotype was detected ten times or more. Which antigen it targets is not known. The record has no base qualities; no much larger clone is one base away. Ophthalmopathy patients had moderately to severely active disease, Clinical Activity Score of at least 3, NOSPECS grade of at least 4, and duration under 3 months. The study excluded patients with uncontrolled infections, other autoimmune diseases, pregnancy or lactation. Diagnoses relied on clinical symptoms, serum thyroxine and TRAb, thyroid ultrasound and orbital computed tomography. PBMCs were separated from approximately 10 ml of fresh peripheral blood using Ficoll-Paque density gradient centrifugation. Total RNA was extracted with Trizol reagent, and quality was checked on an Agilent 2100 Bioanalyzer. TCR beta CDR3 regions were amplified from RNA transcripts. The first round of RT-PCR for the TCR CDR3 was performed with the HTBI primer set and the Qiagen OneStep RT-PCR kit. A second multiplex PCR round built the libraries, followed by size selection and purification. Sequencing of the libraries was done on an Illumina HiSeq2000 using paired-end 100 bp reads. On the study's bioinformatics: SOAPnuke was used to process the raw data, with reads discarded if the reads contained adapters or uncalled bases, had a mean Phred below 15, or lacked an exact constant-primer or identifier match. High-quality paired reads were merged with COPE v1.2.5, and unique nucleotide sequences were defined as clonotypes. MiTCR v1.1 was used to align clonotypes to the IMGT TRBV, TRBD and TRBJ reference segments. The analysis was restricted to V-J combinations with a frequency above 0.0001, which together covered 99% to 99.2% of the repertoires. The TCS score was defined as the ratio of F50 (clonal expansion) to E x V (chaos), calculated using BLOSUM62-based TCRdist between CDR3 peptides within each V-J. Welch's t-statistics and random forest reduced roughly 500 V-J features to 13, which were used in a naive Bayes classifier (R e1071). The public reads were reanalyzed by TCRdb: fastp trimming at Q25, MiXCR alignment, in-frame beta chains only. Identical CDR3 protein sequences are pooled into one entry, listed with their most common genes and DNA. The V and J calls were determined by TCRdb, not by the authors. This sample is represented by roughly 600,000 distinct CDR3 sequences; around 13% of them were singletons. The ten largest clones add up to approximately 12% of the sample.

The germline V gene specifies KGHSH as CDR1 and LQKENI as CDR2. Germline trimming amounts to 6 bases on V and 2 bases on J, with 9 as the count of junction bases outside the gene matches. The CDR3, from cysteine to phenylalanine, totals 17 residues. The retained sequence is limited to the CDR3, 51 bases, with the frame set at the first base. Rearrangement joined TRBV18 to TRBJ2-7; 14 bases in the middle match TRBD2. The sample comprised blood. The clonotype comes from a woman aged 50 to 65 with Graves' ophthalmopathy. In nucleotides, the sequence is TGTGCCAGCTCGCCTAATCAGGGACTAGCGGGAGCCTACGAGCAGTACTTC. It codes for CASSPNQGLAGAYEQYF.